Listed below are T cell receptor beta chains from one sample, sequenced in a study of blood T cell repertoires in COVID-19. Using immunoSEQ multiplex PCR, the repertoire was profiled, and TCRdb retains in-frame clones only, with some absent. The sample has 150,000 to 200,000 clones, 80% to 85% seen once. Sequences were obtained from peripheral blood. Receptor source: a woman aged 40 to 50 with COVID-19, enrolled during active disease. Both conserved end residues are part of each CDR3. D genes are given only for firm matches. Expanded clones are given a class, and other clones once, few, many or no size at all.

>NA|TRBJ2-7|TRBD1|TRBV19
TGTGCCAGTAGTCCCAGCGGACAGGTATACGAGCAGTACTTC
CASSPSGQVYEQYF
>NA|TRBJ2-1|TRBD1|TRBV6-2/TRBV6-3
TGTGCCAGCAGTTACGGCGGACAGGCGGAGCAGTTCTTC
CASSYGGQAEQFF
>NA|TRBJ1-5|NA|TRBV28
TGTGCCAGCACCCCCGAGTCAAGCAATCAGCCCCAGCATTTT
CASTPESSNQPQHF
>NA|TRBJ2-2|TRBD2|TRBV19
TGTGCCAGTATGAGGACTAGCGGGAGGGCCACGGGAACCGGGGAGCTGTTTTTT
CASMRTSGRATGTGELFF
>NA|TRBJ1-4|NA|TRBV27
TGTGCCAGCAGGCCTGACAGGTCCAATGAAAAACTGTTTTTT
CASRPDRSNEKLFF
>NA|TRBJ1-2|TRBD1|TRBV5-6
TGTGCCAGCAGCCCGGACAGGGACGGCTACACCTTC
CASSPDRDGYTF
>NA|TRBJ1-4|NA|TRBV3-1/TRBV3-2
TGTGCCAGCAGCCTTCTTAATGAAAAACTGTTTTTT
CASSLLNEKLFF
>NA|TRBJ1-4|NA|TRBV27
TGTGCCAGCAGTTTATCGGGGGCACGAAAACTGTTTTTT
CASSLSGARKLFF
>NA|TRBJ1-1|NA|TRBV13
TGTGCCAGCAGCCTTTGGGGGGAAGTATCTGAAGCTTTCTTT
CASSLWGEVSEAFF
>NA|TRBJ2-1|NA|TRBV3-1/TRBV3-2
TGTGCCAGCAGCCAAGATCCCTTAGGGGTAGGGAATGAGCAGTTCTTC
CASSQDPLGVGNEQFF
>NA|TRBJ1-6|TRBD1|TRBV6-5
TGTGCCAGCAGCCGACAGGGGGATAATTCACCCCTCCACTTT
CASSRQGDNSPLHF
>NA|TRBJ1-1|NA|TRBV6-5
TGTGCCAGCAGGGACCCTGGGAGAGCTTTCTTT
CASRDPGRAFF
>NA|TRBJ1-6|NA|TRBV18
TGTGCCAGCTCAGCGGGCCGCGAGGCACCCCTCCACTTT
CASSAGREAPLHF
>NA|TRBJ1-5|NA|TRBV27
TGTGCCAGTATACCCGGGGGGCATAGCAATCAGCCCCAGCATTTT
CASIPGGHSNQPQHF
>NA|TRBJ1-2|NA|TRBV3-1/TRBV3-2
TGTGCCAGCAGCCAAGTCCGGAACTATGGCTACACCTTC
CASSQVRNYGYTF
>NA|TRBJ2-2|NA|TRBV10-3
TGTGCCATCAGTGAGTCTCAGGGAGGCACCGGGGAGCTGTTTTTT
CAISESQGGTGELFF
>NA|TRBJ2-7|NA|TRBV6-2/TRBV6-3
TGTGCCAGCAGTTTGAGCTCCTACGAGCAGTACTTC
CASSLSSYEQYF
>NA|TRBJ2-2|TRBD2|TRBV19
TGTGCCAGTAGTATAGGCGGGAGGTTTAGAACCGGGGAGCTGTTTTTT
CASSIGGRFRTGELFF
>NA|TRBJ2-3|TRBD2|TRBV4-2
TGTGCCAGCAGCCGGGGGACTAGCGGCACAGATACGCAGTATTTT
CASSRGTSGTDTQYF
>NA|TRBJ2-3|NA|TRBV7-9
TGTGCCAGCAGCTTCATCAACTCACCTTATACGCAGTATTTT
CASSFINSPYTQYF
>few|TRBJ1-1|NA|TRBV5-4
TGTGCCAGCAGCGGCGGGGCTTTCGGGAGGGCTGAAGCTTTCTTT
CASSGGAFGRAEAFF
>NA|TRBJ2-7|NA|TRBV4-2
TGTGCCAGCAGCCAAGGTTGGCAAGACTCAGCGTACGAGCAGTACTTC
CASSQGWQDSAYEQYF
>once|TRBJ2-5|TRBD2|TRBV11-2
TGTGCCAGCAGCGAGACTAGCGGGATGGTGGAGACCCAGTACTTC
CASSETSGMVETQYF
>NA|TRBJ2-7|TRBD2|TRBV6-6
TGTGCCAGTAGGACTAGCGGCTACGAGCAGTACTTC
CASRTSGYEQYF
>NA|TRBJ1-1|TRBD1|TRBV19
TGTGCCAGTAGTCGGGACAGGGGATGGGTGGAAGCTTTCTTT
CASSRDRGWVEAFF
>once|TRBJ1-1|NA|TRBV7-8
TGTGCCAGCAGCGAGGGAGGGGCGAACACTGAAGCTTTCTTT
CASSEGGANTEAFF
>NA|TRBJ1-3|NA|TRBV7-2
TGTGCCAGCAGCTTAAGAGGGACTGGAAACACCATATATTTT
CASSLRGTGNTIYF
>NA|TRBJ1-4|NA|TRBV24-1
TGTGCCACCAGGGGGGCGGCTAATGAAAAACTGTTTTTT
CATRGAANEKLFF
>NA|TRBJ2-1|TRBD2|TRBV2
TGTGCCAGCAGTGAACTTAGCGGGGGGGGTAGAAATGAGCAGTTCTTC
CASSELSGGGRNEQFF
>NA|TRBJ1-1|NA|TRBV5-1
TGCGCCAGCAGCTTGATTCCGAGCGGGAACACTGAAGCTTTCTTT
CASSLIPSGNTEAFF
>NA|TRBJ2-5|TRBD2|TRBV6-5
TGTGCCAGCAGTTACTCGCGGGGGGTTGGAGAGACCCAGTACTTC
CASSYSRGVGETQYF
>once|TRBJ1-2|NA|TRBV7-8
TGTGCCAGCACCTTACAGGTCGGCTATGGCTACACCTTC
CASTLQVGYGYTF
>NA|TRBJ1-1|NA|TRBV12-5
TGTGCTAGTGGTGGGGACAAGTCAAACACTGAAGCTTTCTTT
CASGGDKSNTEAFF
>NA|TRBJ1-6|NA|TRBV7-2
TGTGCCAGCAGCTTAGTAGAGGGTGGAATCTCACCCCTCCACTTT
CASSLVEGGISPLHF
>NA|TRBJ1-1|NA|TRBV6-5
TGTGCCAGCAGTTACGATGCCGGGGAAGCTTTCTTT
CASSYDAGEAFF
>NA|TRBJ2-7|TRBD2|TRBV9
TGTGCCAGCAGCGTAGTGAGCGGGAGCTACGAGCAGTACTTC
CASSVVSGSYEQYF
>NA|TRBJ2-4|NA|TRBV12-3/TRBV12-4
TGTGCCAGCAGTTTGTGGTCTTTAGACATTCAGTACTTC
CASSLWSLDIQYF
>NA|TRBJ2-1|NA|TRBV9
TGTGCCAGCAAGTCGGGAGTCGGCAATGAGCAGTTCTTC
CASKSGVGNEQFF
>NA|TRBJ1-1|TRBD1|TRBV3-1/TRBV3-2
TGTGCCAGCAGCCTCCGACAGGGGATGAACACTGAAGCTTTCTTT
CASSLRQGMNTEAFF
>NA|TRBJ2-2|NA|TRBV5-4
TGTGCCAGCCTTTACGGGGGAGCGAGCACCGGGGAGCTGTTTTTT
CASLYGGASTGELFF
>few|TRBJ2-7|TRBD2|TRBV5-4
TGTGCCAGCAGCCCCTCGCGCGGGGGGGCCAGTCTATACGAGCAGTACTTC
CASSPSRGGASLYEQYF
>NA|TRBJ1-2|TRBD1|TRBV19
TGTGCCAGTAGTATCGGGACAGGGTATGGCTACACCTTC
CASSIGTGYGYTF
>NA|TRBJ2-7|TRBD2|TRBV7-2
TGTGCCAGCAGCGGACAAAGGGCGGGAGGCCTCCGCGAGCAGTACTTC
CASSGQRAGGLREQYF
>NA|TRBJ2-7|NA|TRBV9
TGTGCCAGCAGCGTAGAAGGGGTCTCCTACGAGCAGTACTTC
CASSVEGVSYEQYF
>NA|TRBJ2-2|NA|TRBV6-4
TGTGCCAGCAGTCTCCTTAGGGGCGGGGAGCTGTTTTTT
CASSLLRGGELFF
>NA|TRBJ1-2|NA|TRBV2
TGTGCCAGCATAAGAGAGGGGACTGACTATAGCTACACCTTC
CASIREGTDYSYTF
>NA|TRBJ2-7|TRBD2|TRBV18
TGTGCCAGCTCACCGTGGGGTAGCGGGGGAACCTACGAGCAGTACTTC
CASSPWGSGGTYEQYF
>NA|TRBJ2-7|NA|TRBV27
TGTGCCAGCAGTTTACTTCAGGGTAGGGCTGGCGAGCAGTACTTC
CASSLLQGRAGEQYF
>NA|TRBJ2-1|NA|TRBV5-1
TGCGCCAGCAGCTGGGGGGACAATGAGCAGTTCTTC
CASSWGDNEQFF